These 12 T cell receptor beta chains originate from one sample sequenced in a study of CD8+ T cells in alopecia areata. Extracted RNA was reverse transcribed into cDNA, the sequencing template. Measured with immunoSEQ multiplex PCR; TCRdb has only the in-frame clones, and not every one. The sample consists of about 180,000 clones, roughly 53% of them appearing once. Treatment of the sample: oral pan-JAK inhibitor, 5-10 mg twice daily. Source: CD8+ T cells sorted from blood, taken at week 24, from a patient treated with tofacitinib. The receptors were gathered from a human donor with alopecia areata.

This clone was observed once. V usage is TRBV6-5 and J usage is TRBJ1-6; possible D gene TRBD1, 5 bases. The ends were cut back, 8 bases at V and 7 bases at J, with 12 bases in the middle. The CDR3 runs to 13 residues. Germline V gene sequence: CDR1 MNHEY, CDR2 SVGAGI. DNA of the CDR3: TGTGCCAGCCGCAGGGAGGGAAATTCACCCCTCCACTTT. It yields the protein CASRREGNSPLHF.

This clone came up once. This chain joins TRBV7-8 and TRBJ2-1; TRBD1 matches 11 bases. Germline lookup yields CDR1 SGHVS and CDR2 FQNEAQ. V dropped 1 base and J dropped 3; count of bases not matched to a gene: 5. This CDR3 spans 17 amino acids. The CDR3 protein is CASSLGRTGGIYNEQFF. CDR3 bases: TGTGCCAGCAGCTTAGGAAGGACAGGGGGCATCTACAATGAGCAGTTCTTC.

This clone has only a few counts. The chain combines TRBV7-8 with TRBJ1-1; 8 nucleotides agree with TRBD1. Germline-derived CDR1 and CDR2 are SGHVS and FQNEAQ. The ends lost 4 bases at V and 1 base at J; junction bases unmatched: 2. The CDR3 is 14 residues long. The CDR3 reads CASSSGQANTEAFF. For the CDR3, the DNA is TGTGCCAGCAGCTCGGGACAGGCGAACACTGAAGCTTTCTTT.

V and J are TRBV5-1 and TRBJ1-2; D gene uncertain. V lost 0 bases, J lost 0 bases, and 9 bases lay in between. CDR3 length: 15 amino acids. CDR1 SGHRS and CDR2 YFSETQ come from the germline V gene. The CDR3 DNA reads TGCGCCAGCAGCTTGGAGGCGGATTCTAACTATGGCTACACCTTC. Its translation is CASSLEADSNYGYTF. The complete variable domain, with remaining parts taken from reference TRBV5-1 and TRBJ1-2, reads KAGVTQTPRYLIKTRGQQVTLSCSPISGHRSVSWYQQTPGQGLQFLFEYFSETQRNKGNFPGRFSGRQFSNSRSEMNVSTLELGDSALYLCASSLEADSNYGYTFGSGTRLTVV.

The genes are TRBV29-1 and TRBJ1-1; 10 nucleotides agree with TRBD1. This CDR3 spans 16 amino acids. V dropped 6 bases and J dropped 5; count of bases not matched to a gene: 15. Germline V gene data show CDR1 as SQVTM and CDR2 as ANQGSEA. The CDR3 DNA follows: TGCAGCGTCCAGCCCGGGACAGGGGTCACGCGGACTGAAGCTTTCTTT. Protein: CSVQPGTGVTRTEAFF.

This chain connects TRBV5-1 to TRBJ1-1; D may be TRBD1 (6 bases). Trimming stripped 0 bases from V and 1 base from J, with 16 bases between. Per the germline V gene, CDR1 is SGHRS and CDR2 is YFSETQ. The CDR3 runs to 17 residues. The CDR3 nucleotides read TGCGCCAGCAGCTTGGAATACAGGGAGATGGGGAACACTGAAGCTTTCTTT. Translated: CASSLEYREMGNTEAFF.

This rearrangement joins TRBV7-9 to TRBJ2-1, with 8 positions matching TRBD2. Germline assignment: CDR1 SEHNR and CDR2 FQNEAQ (reference sequence). The CDR3 runs 14 residues. V gave up 4 bases and J gave up 7 bases; unmatched junction bases: 6. CDR3 region: CASSSIAGLNEQFF. The CDR3 DNA reads TGTGCCAGCAGCTCCATAGCGGGGTTAAATGAGCAGTTCTTC.

V usage is TRBV27 and J usage is TRBJ1-6; 7 bases line up with TRBD1. Germline V gene data show CDR1 as MNHEY and CDR2 as SMNVEV (reference sequence). The CDR3 runs 14 residues. Trimming cost V 3 bases and J 5 bases; bases outside gene matches: 1. The CDR3 DNA is TGTGCCAGCAGTTTGGGGACAGATAATTCACCCCTCCACTTT. It translates to CASSLGTDNSPLHF.

A note on this clone: Other nucleotide sequences in the sample specify the same CDR3. The chain couples TRBV29-1 to TRBJ1-1; no definite D call. The CDR3 extends over 12 amino acids. The germline CDR1 and CDR2 sequences are SQVTM and ANQGSEA. Trimming stripped 5 bases from V and 0 bases from J, with 7 bases between. The CDR3 nucleotides are TGCAGCGTTTTGGGGATGAACACTGAAGCTTTCTTT. Translating it yields CSVLGMNTEAFF.

This clone was seen a handful of times. The sample has other DNA sequences that encode this CDR3 too. The chain recombines TRBV29-1 with TRBJ1-2; unclear D gene. The V and J ends lost 4 bases and 2 bases respectively, with 5 bases between them. CDR1 SQVTM and CDR2 ANQGSEA come from the germline V gene. The CDR3 loop spans 11 amino acids. CDR3 DNA sequence: TGCAGCGTTGCCTCCAACTATGGCTACACCTTC. Its protein is CSVASNYGYTF.

The V call is TRBV9, the J call TRBJ2-7; D is unclear. With 0 bases removed from V and 1 base from J, the gap between germline ends came to 8 bases. Per the germline V gene, CDR1 is SGDLS and CDR2 is YYNGEE. CDR3 size: 14 residues. In DNA form, the CDR3 reads TGTGCCAGCAGCGTAGAGGGAAGATCCTACGAGCAGTACTTC. Its protein product is CASSVEGRSYEQYF.

V gene TRBV7-8 combines with J gene TRBJ2-7, with D possibly matching TRBD1 (7 bases). CDR1 is SGHVS, CDR2 FQNEAQ, per germline. The CDR3 is 15 residues long. V lost 5 bases to trimming and J lost 4 bases, with 18 bases between them. The CDR3 region has the DNA TGTGCCAGCAGCCTAACAGGGGAGGTCGGGTACGAGCAGTACTTC. It translates to CASSLTGEVGYEQYF.